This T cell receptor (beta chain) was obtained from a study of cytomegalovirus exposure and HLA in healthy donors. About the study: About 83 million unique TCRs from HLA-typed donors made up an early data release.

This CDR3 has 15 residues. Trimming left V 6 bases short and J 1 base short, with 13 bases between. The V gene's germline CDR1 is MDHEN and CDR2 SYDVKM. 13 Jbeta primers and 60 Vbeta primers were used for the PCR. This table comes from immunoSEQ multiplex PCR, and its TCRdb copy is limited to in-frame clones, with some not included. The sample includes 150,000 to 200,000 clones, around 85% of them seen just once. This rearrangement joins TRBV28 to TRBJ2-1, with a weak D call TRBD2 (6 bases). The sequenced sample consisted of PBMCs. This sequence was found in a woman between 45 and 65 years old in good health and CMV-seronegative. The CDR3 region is CASSPTLASYNEQFF. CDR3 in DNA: TGTGCCAGCAGCCCGACACTAGCTTCCTACAATGAGCAGTTCTTC.